This TCR beta chain was sequenced for a study of response to subunit inactivated influenza vaccine. Study-level findings and limits: After each seasonal influenza vaccination, few new T cells are recruited, the authors suggested.

CDR3 size: 14 residues. Germline V gene lookup returns CDR1 MNHNS and CDR2 SASEGT. V dropped 7 bases and J dropped 0 bases, with 12 bases sitting between them. This clonotype was seen a few times. Its cognate antigen is unknown. MiXCR was run by TCRdb on the RT-PCR reads, yielding one entry per CDR3 protein. Of about 580,000 distinct CDR3 sequences in the sample, about 14% were seen once. This receptor was obtained from a man aged 45-65 years who received an inactivated influenza vaccine. The chain links TRBV6-1 to TRBJ1-1; D is ambiguous. The sequenced sample was PBMCs from blood, obtained 11 to 12 days after vaccination. CDR3 region: CASKEPGMNTEAFF. The CDR3 DNA follows: TGTGCCAGCAAAGAACCCGGGATGAACACTGAAGCTTTCTTT.